The 17 T cell receptor beta chains presented below share a single source sample, sequenced in a study of cytomegalovirus exposure and HLA in healthy donors. Vbeta (60) and Jbeta (13) primers were used in the PCR. Clones were read by immunoSEQ multiplex PCR, and TCRdb kept only the in-frame ones, dropping some. The sample holds some 180,000 clones, around 75% seen once. Sequences were obtained from PBMCs. Receptors were obtained from a male donor in good health and CMV-seronegative.

V usage is TRBV6-6 and J usage is TRBJ1-5; D is undetermined. The CDR3 length is 15 residues. Trimming pared 2 bases from V and 4 bases from J, leaving 12 bases between. Germline values: CDR1 MNHNY, CDR2 SVGAGI (reference sequence). The CDR3 sequence is CASSYRGPENQPQHF. DNA for the CDR3: TGTGCCAGCAGTTACAGAGGGCCAGAAAATCAGCCCCAGCATTTT.

The V and J genes are TRBV11-2 and TRBJ2-1, with D possibly TRBD1 on 5 matching bases. V was cut by 5 bases and J by 7 bases, with 15 bases left in between. The length of the CDR3 is 14 residues. CDR1 SGHAT and CDR2 FQNNGV come from the germline V gene. CDR3 amino acids: CASSPSPGLNEQFF. CDR3 bases: TGTGCCAGCAGCCCCTCCCCAGGGTTGAATGAGCAGTTCTTC.

A note on this clone: This CDR3 is also generated by other DNA sequences in the sample. V usage is TRBV5-1 and J usage is TRBJ2-1, with 11 bases matching TRBD2. V shed 3 bases and J 6 bases; nucleotides not matched to a gene: 2. The germline V gene has CDR1 SGHRS and CDR2 YFSETQ. The CDR3 has 14 residues. CDR3 amino acids: CASSSGTSGNEQFF. DNA of the CDR3: TGCGCCAGCAGCTCCGGGACTAGCGGCAATGAGCAGTTCTTC.

This chain connects TRBV7-3 to TRBJ2-3; D may be TRBD2 (6 bases). V was trimmed by 2 bases and J by 6 bases, leaving 15 bases between them. The germline CDR1 and CDR2 sequences are SGHTA and FQGTGA. The CDR3 sequence is 15 residues long. The CDR3 DNA reads TGTGCCAGCAGCTTAGCTCGGGAGAGTTCGGATACGCAGTATTTT. Encoded protein: CASSLARESSDTQYF.

In its sample, this clone was seen once. The chain combines TRBV5-4 with TRBJ2-3; tentatively, D is TRBD2 (6 bases). Germline-derived CDR1 and CDR2 are SGHNT and YYREEE (reference sequence). Trimming took 0 bases from V and 3 from J, leaving 11 bases between them. The CDR3 covers 15 residues. The CDR3 sequence is CASSLAYGRTDTQYF. Written as DNA, the CDR3 is TGTGCCAGCAGCTTGGCCTACGGGAGAACAGATACGCAGTATTTT. Based on the CDR3 plus reference TRBV5-4 and TRBJ2-3, the full variable domain is ETGVTQSPTHLIKTRGQQVTLRCSSQSGHNTVSWYQQALGQGPQFIFQYYREEENGRGNFPPRFSGLQFPNYSSELNVNALELDDSALYLCASSLAYGRTDTQYFGPGTRLTVL.

The V gene is TRBV6-5, the J gene TRBJ2-1, with 8 bases identical to TRBD1. V was clipped by 2 bases and J by 10 bases; unmatched bases: 4. Per germline, CDR1 MNHEY and CDR2 SVGAGI. This CDR3 is 13 amino acids long. The CDR3 region is CASSYDRGWEQFF. The CDR3 nucleotides read TGTGCCAGCAGTTACGACAGGGGCTGGGAGCAGTTCTTC.

This rearrangement joins TRBV18 to TRBJ1-2, with a possible D match to TRBD1 (5 bases). Germline loops: CDR1 KGHSH, CDR2 LQKENI. The length of the CDR3 is 15 residues. Trimming removed 2 bases from V and 4 bases from J, with 14 bases in between. The CDR3 nucleotides are TGTGCCAGCTCACCAGCGGCGGGGGGTGCCTATGGCTACACCTTC. Protein: CASSPAAGGAYGYTF.

In this sample, this clone turned up once. V is TRBV11-2 and J is TRBJ2-7; TRBD2 might be the D (5 bases). Germline assignment: CDR1 SGHAT and CDR2 FQNNGV. The CDR3 totals 14 residues. The V and J ends lost 0 bases and 0 bases respectively, with 6 bases between them. The CDR3 sequence: CASSLEGSSYEQYF. The DNA of the CDR3 is TGTGCCAGCAGCTTAGAGGGGAGCTCCTACGAGCAGTACTTC.

This clone was seen only a few times. The chain couples TRBV7-9 to TRBJ1-1, with 9 bases lining up with TRBD1. The CDR3 contains 14 residues. V dropped 4 bases and J dropped 4; count of bases not matched to a gene: 4. CDR1 and CDR2 from the germline V gene are SEHNR and FQNEAQ (reference sequence). The CDR3 region has the DNA TGTGCCAGCAGCTGGGGACAGGGAGTCACTGAAGCTTTCTTT. Translation gives CASSWGQGVTEAFF. The variable domain in full, with the rest retrieved from reference TRBV7-9 and TRBJ1-1, is DTGVSQNPRHKITKRGQNVTFRCDPISEHNRLYWYRQTLGQGPEFLTYFQNEAQLEKSRLLSDRFSAERPKGSFSTLEIQRTEQGDSAMYLCASSWGQGVTEAFFGQGTRLTVV.

V is TRBV19 and J is TRBJ1-2, with TRBD1 matching 7 bases. The V gene end was trimmed by 4 bases and the J gene end by 8 bases; junction bases not matched to a gene: 4. Looked up from germline, CDR1 is LNHDA and CDR2 is SQIVND (reference sequence). The CDR3 loop spans 12 amino acids. In DNA form, the CDR3 reads TGTGCCAGTAGTACCTACAGGGGCGGCTACACCTTC. Encoded protein: CASSTYRGGYTF.

This clone was observed a few times. The sample has other DNA sequences that encode this CDR3 too. The rearrangement uses TRBV2 and TRBJ1-5, with TRBD1 identical over 9 bases. V gave up 4 bases and J gave up 7 bases; unmatched junction bases: 2. Germline values: CDR1 SNHLY, CDR2 FYNNEI. This CDR3 has 13 residues. The CDR3 DNA reads TGTGCCAGCAGTGGGACAGGGGAACAGCCCCAGCATTTT. Amino acids: CASSGTGEQPQHF.

The V and J genes are TRBV7-9 and TRBJ1-5; D not resolved. The CDR3 is made up of 12 amino acids. V was cut by 1 base and J by 6 bases, with 4 bases left in between. In germline, CDR1 is SEHNR, CDR2 FQNEAQ (reference sequence). The CDR3 DNA follows: TGTGCCAGCAGCTTAGTCGGTCAGCCCCAGCATTTT. Amino acid sequence: CASSLVGQPQHF. Drawing the rest from reference TRBV7-9 and TRBJ1-5, the complete variable domain is DTGVSQNPRHKITKRGQNVTFRCDPISEHNRLYWYRQTLGQGPEFLTYFQNEAQLEKSRLLSDRFSAERPKGSFSTLEIQRTEQGDSAMYLCASSLVGQPQHFGDGTRLSIL.

V is TRBV6-1 and J is TRBJ1-5; D not certain. This CDR3 contains 12 residues. CDR1 is MNHNS, CDR2 SASEGT, per germline. V was clipped by 2 bases and J by 7 bases, with 6 bases between them. Here the CDR3 reads CASSEISQPQHF. As DNA, the CDR3 is TGTGCCAGCAGTGAAATATCCCAGCCCCAGCATTTT.

This sequence joins TRBV9 and TRBJ1-1; 9 bases match TRBD1. Germline CDR1 is SGDLS and CDR2 is YYNGEE. The CDR3 runs to 16 residues. Trimming removed 3 bases from V and 3 bases from J; junction bases left unmatched: 9. CDR3 bases: TGTGCCAGCAGCGACCGGGACAGGGTAATCGACACTGAAGCTTTCTTT. This gives the protein CASSDRDRVIDTEAFF.

The chain recombines TRBV4-1 with TRBJ1-5; possibly TRBD1 for D (5 bases). The CDR3 sequence is 18 residues long. The V end was cut by 2 bases, the J end by 6 bases, with 23 bases between. Germline V gene data show CDR1 as MGHRA and CDR2 as YSYEKL. The CDR3 sequence is CASSQRYGGGVGGQPQHF. The CDR3 region has the DNA TGCGCCAGCAGCCAACGGTATGGCGGCGGGGTCGGGGGTCAGCCCCAGCATTTT.

The chain joins TRBV25-1 to TRBJ2-1, with D possibly matching TRBD2 (7 bases). The CDR3 sequence is 15 residues long. V shed 2 bases and J shed 3 bases, with 11 bases lying between them. Germline V gene data show CDR1 as MGHDK and CDR2 as SYGVNS. In DNA form, the CDR3 reads TGTGCCAGCAGTGAACTGGGAGGGGGCTACAATGAGCAGTTCTTC. This codes for CASSELGGGYNEQFF.

This chain joins TRBV28 and TRBJ2-1; 10 nucleotides agree with TRBD2. Germline V CDR1 and CDR2: MDHEN, SYDVKM. V trimming: 8 bases; J trimming: 9 bases; junction bases outside the gene matches: 16. The CDR3 runs to 16 residues. CDR3 loop: CASGPRSGRVLGEQFF. CDR3 sequence (DNA): TGTGCCAGCGGTCCGCGGAGCGGGAGGGTATTGGGTGAGCAGTTCTTC.